The next 27 T cell receptor beta chains were all read from a single sample in a study of blood T cell repertoires in COVID-19. This table comes from immunoSEQ multiplex PCR, and its TCRdb copy is limited to in-frame clones, with some not included. This table holds roughly 120,000 clones, around 81% found once. The sequencing sample was made of peripheral blood. The receptors shown here come from a man aged 65-85 years with acute or convalescent COVID-19.

V usage is TRBV9 and J usage is TRBJ1-3, with 7 bases matching TRBD1. The CDR3 loop spans 16 amino acids. V trimming: 3 bases; J trimming: 4 bases; junction bases outside the gene matches: 10. Germline V gene lookup returns CDR1 SGDLS and CDR2 YYNGEE. The DNA of the CDR3 is TGTGCCAGCAGCGCCCAACAGGGGTTTAACGGAAACACCATATATTTT. Its protein is CASSAQQGFNGNTIYF.

V and J are TRBV10-3 and TRBJ1-6, with TRBD1 as a possible D gene (6 bases). The CDR3 totals 13 residues. Looked up from germline, CDR1 is ENHRY and CDR2 is SYGVKD. The V end lost 8 bases, the J end lost 5 bases, and 10 bases lay between the germline ends. This CDR3 is CAIGQKDNSPLHF. CDR3 coding DNA: TGTGCCATCGGACAGAAGGATAATTCACCCCTCCACTTT.

The chain is built from TRBV6-5 and TRBJ2-3, with TRBD2 matching over 8 bases. Germline CDR1 MNHEY, CDR2 SVGAGI. The ends lost 11 bases at V and 4 bases at J; junction bases unmatched: 11. The CDR3 is made up of 14 amino acids. Here the CDR3 reads CAVTQAGVPDTQYF. CDR3 DNA sequence: TGTGCCGTGACCCAAGCGGGGGTTCCAGATACGCAGTATTTT.

The chain joins TRBV12-3 or TRBV12-4 to TRBJ1-1; D not certain. The CDR3 length is 13 residues. Deletions cut 3 bases from V and 3 bases from J, with 8 bases between. DNA of the CDR3: TGTGCCAGCAGTTTCAGTTTCGACACTGAAGCTTTCTTT. It is translated as CASSFSFDTEAFF.

A few counts support this clone. V and J are TRBV5-6 and TRBJ1-5; no reliable D call. The CDR3 covers 16 residues. The V and J ends lost 1 base and 3 bases respectively, with 14 bases between them. Germline V gives CDR1 SGHDT, CDR2 YYEEEE. The CDR3 loop reads CASSLSNWPYNQPQHF. CDR3 in DNA: TGTGCCAGCAGCTTGTCCAATTGGCCGTACAATCAGCCCCAGCATTTT.

The chain links TRBV19 to TRBJ2-7, with a tentative D call TRBD2 (6 bases). Trimming removed 2 bases from V and 2 bases from J, with 16 bases in between. From germline, CDR1 is LNHDA and CDR2 SQIVND (reference sequence). The CDR3 has 16 residues. Here the CDR3 DNA reads TGTGCCAGTAGTATATGGGGGGAGAGTCCCCCCTACGAGCAGTACTTC. Translated: CASSIWGESPPYEQYF.

This chain links TRBV7-2 with TRBJ2-2; 11 bases align to TRBD2. The CDR3 spans 14 residues. J lost 3 bases, V lost 11 bases, and 5 bases had no gene match. In germline, CDR1 is SGHTA, CDR2 FQGNSA. CDR3: CAGGTSGYTGELFF. The CDR3 DNA reads TGTGCCGGAGGGACTAGCGGTTACACCGGGGAGCTGTTTTTT.

The rearrangement links TRBV14 to TRBJ2-1, with a possible D match to TRBD2 (6 bases). The CDR3 is made up of 15 amino acids. V was cut by 4 bases and J by 2 bases, with 12 bases left in between. Germline CDR1 and CDR2: SGHDN and FVKESK. CDR3 nucleotides: TGTGCCAGCAGCCCTTCTTGGGGGGCCTACAATGAGCAGTTCTTC. Its protein is CASSPSWGAYNEQFF.

The chain couples TRBV30 to TRBJ1-4, with 8 bases aligning to TRBD1. CDR1 and CDR2 (germline): GTSNPN, SVGIG (reference sequence). The CDR3 consists of 15 residues. V shed 1 base, J shed 5 bases, and the junction held 6 bases outside the gene matches. The DNA of the CDR3 is TGTGCCTGGAGTGAAACAGGGGGTACCAATGAAAAACTGTTTTTT. Translating gives CAWSETGGTNEKLFF.

This clone has more than one count but fewer than ten. V usage is TRBV21-1 and J usage is TRBJ2-4; the table's D gene call, TRBD2, was not cross checked with the DNA. TRBV21-1 is termed a pseudogene. The CDR3 loop spans 20 amino acids. The CDR3 DNA sequence: TGTGCCAGCAGCCCATCCATCCCAGCGACGGGGGACCTAGCCAAAAACATTCAGTACTTC. This codes for CASSPSIPATGDLAKNIQYF.

This clone was recorded only once. The chain is built from TRBV5-4 and TRBJ2-7; maybe TRBD1 (5 bases). Trimming shortened V by 4 bases and J by 5 bases, and 13 bases separated the two germline ends. The germline V gene encodes CDR1 SGHNT and CDR2 YYREEE (reference sequence). The CDR3 sequence is 13 residues long. CDR3: CASSIQGPNEQYF. DNA of the CDR3: TGTGCCAGCAGCATCCAGGGTCCTAACGAGCAGTACTTC.

J is TRBJ1-5 and V is TRBV30; the D gene is possibly TRBD1 (6 bases). V was pared by 4 bases and J by 6 bases, with 10 bases between. CDR3 length equals 12 residues. In germline, CDR1 is GTSNPN, CDR2 SVGIG (reference sequence). The CDR3 spells CAWNREGQPQHF. CDR3 bases: TGTGCCTGGAACAGGGAAGGTCAGCCCCAGCATTTT.

The chain links TRBV7-9 to TRBJ2-3; 8 bases match TRBD2. This CDR3 has 15 amino acids. J was trimmed by 5 bases and V by 1 base; bases with no gene match: 5. Germline V gene data show CDR1 as SEHNR and CDR2 as FQNEAQ (reference sequence). The CDR3 coding sequence is TGTGCCAGCAGCTTAGGACGGGGGGGCCTAGATACGCAGTATTTT. Amino acid sequence: CASSLGRGGLDTQYF.

This chain connects TRBV7-2 to TRBJ2-1; D call uncertain. This CDR3 is built from 14 residues. Germline-derived CDR1 and CDR2 are SGHTA and FQGNSA. V was clipped by 4 bases and J by 1 base, with 8 bases between them. The CDR3 spells CASSSPGSYNEQFF. CDR3 sequence (DNA): TGTGCCAGCAGCTCCCCCGGGTCCTACAATGAGCAGTTCTTC.

The V call is TRBV5-6, the J call TRBJ1-2; D gene uncertain. CDR1 is SGHDT and CDR2 is YYEEEE in the germline V gene. The CDR3 totals 16 residues. The V and J ends lost 5 bases and 1 base respectively, with 18 bases between them. CDR3 nucleotides: TGTGCCAGCAGTCCGAAAGGCGGGCAGATTAACTATGGCTACACCTTC. Translated, it gives CASSPKGGQINYGYTF.

The rearrangement uses TRBV7-2 and TRBJ2-5, with 7 bases identical to TRBD1. Germline V gene lookup returns CDR1 SGHTA and CDR2 FQGNSA. The CDR3 spans 17 residues. Unmatched junction bases numbered 14, after V lost 5 bases and J lost 2 bases. CDR3 loop: CASSPGGTVYHQETQYF. CDR3 bases: TGTGCCAGCAGCCCCGGTGGGACAGTGTATCATCAAGAGACCCAGTACTTC.

The V gene is TRBV7-9, the J gene TRBJ2-7, with 7 bases that match TRBD1. V was pared by 6 bases and J by 0 bases, with 8 bases of the junction left unmatched. Germline CDR1 and CDR2: SEHNR and FQNEAQ (reference sequence). CDR3 length equals 15 residues. The CDR3 protein is CASSRDRSISYEQYF. DNA of the CDR3: TGTGCCAGCAGTAGGGACAGAAGTATCTCCTACGAGCAGTACTTC.

This clone was counted a few times. Other nucleotide sequences from this sample produce the same CDR3. The chain uses TRBV18 and TRBJ1-3; no firm D call. V gave up 2 bases and J gave up 1 base, with 6 bases separating them. The CDR3 length is 14 residues. CDR1 and CDR2 (germline): KGHSH, LQKENI. CDR3 sequence reads: CASSPEGSGNTIYF. The CDR3 nucleotides are TGTGCCAGCTCACCAGAGGGTTCTGGAAACACCATATATTTT.

The chain couples TRBV11-3 to TRBJ1-4, with D perhaps TRBD1 (5 bases). This CDR3 comprises 14 residues. CDR1 and CDR2 (germline): SGHNT, YENEEA. V dropped 1 base and J dropped 4 bases, with 7 bases sitting between them. Here the CDR3 DNA reads TGTGCCAGCAGCTTAGGACAGATTAATGAAAAACTGTTTTTT. It specifies CASSLGQINEKLFF.

V and J are TRBV11-2 and TRBJ2-5; D unresolved. The ends were cut back, 3 bases at V and 4 bases at J, with 15 bases in the middle. The CDR3 is 15 residues long. Germline V gene lookup returns CDR1 SGHAT and CDR2 FQNNGV. This CDR3 is CASSFFDPTGETQYF. CDR3 in DNA: TGTGCCAGCAGCTTCTTCGACCCAACGGGAGAGACCCAGTACTTC.

V and J are TRBV30 and TRBJ2-7; 9 bases align to TRBD1. V shed 0 bases and J 5 bases; nucleotides not matched to a gene: 8. CDR3 length: 15 residues. Germline CDR1 and CDR2: GTSNPN and SVGIG (reference sequence). This chain's CDR3 is CAWSVLPGQGHEQYF. The CDR3 coding sequence is TGTGCCTGGAGTGTTCTTCCGGGACAGGGCCACGAGCAGTACTTC.

The V call is TRBV7-9, the J call TRBJ2-1; D might be TRBD2 (6 bases). The CDR3 sequence is 14 residues long. From germline, CDR1 is SEHNR and CDR2 FQNEAQ (reference sequence). The V gene lost 0 bases and the J gene lost 10 bases, with 13 bases spanning the gap. The CDR3: CASSLAASVSEQFF. In DNA form, the CDR3 reads TGTGCCAGCAGCTTAGCCGCTAGCGTTTCCGAGCAGTTCTTC.

V usage is TRBV7-2 and J usage is TRBJ2-3; 9 nucleotides agree with TRBD2. Germline CDR1 SGHTA, CDR2 FQGNSA. The CDR3 has 15 amino acids. V lost 4 bases, J lost 1 base, and 3 bases stayed unmatched. CDR3: CASSSASGGTDTQYF. CDR3 DNA: TGTGCCAGCAGCTCGGCTAGCGGGGGCACAGATACGCAGTATTTT.

V and J are TRBV4-3 and TRBJ2-1; 14 nucleotides line up with TRBD2. Germline V gene data show CDR1 as LGHNA and CDR2 as YSLEER. The junction had 8 bases not matched to a gene; V was cut back by 1 base and J by 15 bases. The CDR3 extends over 15 amino acids. The CDR3 region has the DNA TGCGCCAGCAGCCAAGCGAAGACTAGCGGGGGGGCCGTGTTCTTC. This translates into CASSQAKTSGGAVFF.

The V gene is TRBV5-4, the J gene TRBJ1-1; 8 bases line up with TRBD1. Germline-derived CDR1 and CDR2 are SGHNT and YYREEE (reference sequence). This CDR3 has 15 amino acids. The ends lost 2 bases at V and 5 bases at J; junction bases unmatched: 8. Written as DNA, the CDR3 is TGTGCCAGCAGCTTTGGCAGGGGGCCTGGGACTGAAGCTTTCTTT. As protein: CASSFGRGPGTEAFF.

The chain links TRBV24-1 to TRBJ2-3; D may be TRBD1 (7 bases). V was trimmed by 4 bases and J by 4 bases, leaving 17 bases between them. Germline assignment: CDR1 KGHDR and CDR2 SFDVKD. CDR3 length: 16 amino acids. The CDR3 loop is CATSDLGGQTADTQYF. In DNA form, the CDR3 reads TGTGCCACCAGTGACCTGGGGGGACAGACGGCAGATACGCAGTATTTT.

The chain combines TRBV11-3 with TRBJ1-1, with 8 bases aligning to TRBD1. The CDR3 totals 14 residues. The junction had 3 bases not matched to a gene; V was cut back by 5 bases and J by 1 base. CDR1 SGHNT and CDR2 YENEEA come from the germline V gene. CDR3 in amino acids: CASSADRGNTEAFF. In DNA, the CDR3 is TGTGCCAGCAGCGCCGACAGGGGGAACACTGAAGCTTTCTTT. Complete variable domain (other parts from reference TRBV11-3 and TRBJ1-1): EAGVVQSPRYKIIEKKQPVAFWCNPISGHNTLYWYLQNLGQGPELLIRYENEEAVDDSQLPKDRFSAERLKGVDSTLKIQPAELGDSAVYLCASSADRGNTEAFFGQGTRLTVV.